These 26 T cell receptor beta chains came from one sample sequenced in a study of T-cell reconstitution after alpha-beta-depleted transplantation in children. During its preparation, the TCRbeta library received unique molecular identifiers. Each CDR3 protein is one row after TCRdb ran MiXCR on the PCR reads. This sample has roughly 190,000 distinct CDR3 sequences, with approximately 15% found just once. This material consisted of PBMCs from the stem cell graft donor, taken from the stem cell graft. These receptors all come from a human donor who donated a stem cell graft to a child with acute lymphoblastic leukemia.

The genes are TRBV5-5 and TRBJ1-4, with D unresolved. The CDR3 runs 13 residues. Germline values: CDR1 SGHKS, CDR2 YYEKEE (reference sequence). Trimming removed 4 bases from V and 5 bases from J, with 9 bases in between. CDR3 region: CASSPGVNEKLFF. CDR3 in DNA: TGTGCCAGCAGCCCTGGGGTAAATGAAAAACTGTTTTTT.

This clonotype showed up many times. The J gene is TRBJ2-1, the V gene TRBV5-1; perhaps TRBD2 as D (5 bases). V was pared by 0 bases and J by 6 bases, with 13 bases between. This CDR3 contains 15 residues. Per the germline V gene, CDR1 is SGHRS and CDR2 is YFSETQ. The DNA of the CDR3 is TGCGCCAGCAGCTTGGGAGGGTCGGCGGGCAATGAGCAGTTCTTC. It specifies CASSLGGSAGNEQFF.

As regards this clonotype: A much larger clone differs by one base, so this may be a read error. The chain links TRBV30 to TRBJ2-2, with 11 bases that match TRBD2. Germline-derived CDR1 and CDR2 are GTSNPN and SVGIG (reference sequence). The CDR3 sequence is 18 residues long. CDR3 amino acids: CAWSTRLAGNVGTGDLFF. DNA of the CDR3: TGTGCCTGGAGTACACGACTAGCGGGAAACGTGGGCACCGGGGACCTGTTTTTT.

There are many counts of this clonotype. CDR3 bases: TGCAGTGCTAGAGTAGTGGGCCTGAACACTGAAGCTTTCTTT. It encodes CSARVVGLNTEAFF. The chain employs TRBV20-1 and TRBJ1-1; D not resolved. Trimming left V 1 base short and J 0 bases short, with 9 bases between. The germline V gene has CDR1 DFQATT and CDR2 SNEGSKA (reference sequence). This CDR3 contains 14 residues.

The chain's CDR3 is CASSLGDSWGAEAFF. The CDR3 DNA reads TGTGCCAGCAGCTTAGGGGACAGCTGGGGCGCTGAAGCTTTCTTT. The V and J genes are TRBV11-3 and TRBJ1-1; 7 bases align to TRBD1. Germline CDR1 is SGHNT and CDR2 is YENEEA. The junction had 8 bases not matched to a gene; V was cut back by 1 base and J by 6 bases. This CDR3 spans 15 amino acids.

V usage is TRBV5-4 and J usage is TRBJ2-7; D call uncertain. Germline CDR1 SGHNT, CDR2 YYREEE (reference sequence). V lost 0 bases, J lost 4 bases, and 14 bases lay in between. This CDR3 has 15 residues. CDR3: CASSLEGKEEYEQYF. CDR3 DNA sequence: TGTGCCAGCAGCTTGGAAGGGAAAGAGGAATACGAGCAGTACTTC.

This clonotype was seen ten or more times. This chain uses TRBV5-1 with TRBJ2-3, with D hard to call. V was cut by 4 bases and J by 1 base, with 10 bases left in between. This CDR3 region has 14 residues. Germline values: CDR1 SGHRS, CDR2 YFSETQ. CDR3 amino acids: CASSPVVGTDTQYF. The CDR3 region has the DNA TGCGCCAGCAGCCCAGTTGTGGGCACAGATACGCAGTATTTT.

As to this clonotype: This may arise from a read error, as a much more abundant clone is one base away. The J gene is TRBJ2-7, the V gene TRBV20-1, with 13 bases lining up with TRBD2. This CDR3 has 15 residues. The germline CDR1 and CDR2 sequences are DFQATT and SNEGSKA (reference sequence). The CDR3 spells CIAVERTSGRYEQYF. CDR3 DNA: TGCATTGCCGTGGAACGGACTAGCGGGAGATACGAGCAGTACTTC.

Many counts were recorded for this clonotype. The chain uses TRBV29-1 and TRBJ2-7; D might be TRBD1 or TRBD2, each matching 5 bases. The germline CDR1 and CDR2 sequences are SQVTM and ANQGSEA. The V end lost 6 bases, the J end lost 2 bases, and 11 bases lay between the germline ends. CDR3 length: 12 amino acids. The CDR3 DNA follows: TGCAGCGTCCGGGACGGTGCCTACGAGCAGTACTTC. The encoded protein is CSVRDGAYEQYF.

This clonotype showed up just a few times. The chain is built from TRBV24-1 and TRBJ2-1; TRBD2 matches 10 bases. Germline lookup yields CDR1 KGHDR and CDR2 SFDVKD. The CDR3 has 16 residues. The V and J ends lost 2 bases and 3 bases, in that order; junction bases with no gene match: 3. CDR3 residues: CATSDSPSGSYNEQFF. In DNA form, the CDR3 reads TGTGCCACCAGTGATTCCCCTAGCGGGAGCTACAATGAGCAGTTCTTC.

The sample holds many counts of this clonotype. The V and J genes are TRBV5-1 and TRBJ2-2; 7 bases align to TRBD1. This CDR3 is built from 14 residues. V lost 0 bases to trimming and J lost 6 bases; unmatched junction nucleotides: 2. CDR1 is SGHRS and CDR2 is YFSETQ in the germline V gene. In DNA, the CDR3 is TGCGCCAGCAGCTTGGAGGGGGCTGCCGGGGAGCTGTTTTTT. This encodes CASSLEGAAGELFF.

The sample holds many counts of this clonotype. V gene TRBV7-9 combines with J gene TRBJ2-1; D unresolved. Trimming took off 6 bases at V and 5 bases at J, with 17 bases between the two ends. The CDR3 extends over 15 amino acids. Germline values: CDR1 SEHNR, CDR2 FQNEAQ (reference sequence). CDR3 in amino acids: CASRLDKIQNNEQFF. For the CDR3, the DNA is TGTGCCAGCAGACTCGATAAGATTCAAAACAATGAGCAGTTCTTC.

The rearrangement joins TRBV11-2 to TRBJ1-1, with D maybe TRBD1 (5 bases). Germline V lookup: CDR1 SGHAT, CDR2 FQNNGV. V gave up 4 bases and J gave up 5 bases, with 11 bases separating them. The CDR3 is 13 amino acids. As DNA, the CDR3 is TGTGCCAGCAGCTGGCAGGGAGAAACTGAAGCTTTCTTT. Residues: CASSWQGETEAFF.

This clonotype has ten or more counts. The CDR3 here is CSVESDRGNTEAFF. The CDR3 region has the DNA TGCAGCGTTGAGTCGGACAGGGGGAACACTGAAGCTTTCTTT. This sequence joins TRBV29-1 and TRBJ1-1, with TRBD1 identical over 9 bases. The J segment lost 1 base and the V segment lost 3 bases, leaving 3 bases of the junction unmatched. There are 14 residues in the CDR3. CDR1 SQVTM and CDR2 ANQGSEA come from the germline V gene.

This clonotype was seen ten or more times. The genes are TRBV6-5 and TRBJ2-2; the match to TRBD2 covers 7 bases. The CDR3 has 15 residues. Trimming cost V 5 bases and J 7 bases; bases outside gene matches: 10. The V gene's germline CDR1 is MNHEY and CDR2 SVGAGI. The CDR3 region has the DNA TGTGCCAGCAGTCCGTCGTGGAGGGAGGGCGGGGAGCTGTTTTTT. Encoded protein: CASSPSWREGGELFF.

At least ten counts were recorded for this clonotype. V and J are TRBV12-3 or TRBV12-4 and TRBJ1-5; maybe TRBD1 (5 bases). CDR3 length equals 15 residues. V gave up 1 base and J gave up 5 bases, with 12 bases separating them. CDR3 sequence reads: CASSLVGRGHQPQHF. The CDR3 nucleotides read TGTGCCAGCAGTTTAGTCGGGAGGGGCCATCAGCCCCAGCATTTT.

The chain uses TRBV12-3 or TRBV12-4 and TRBJ2-7; 8 positions match TRBD2. There are 14 residues in the CDR3. Trimming took 7 bases from V and 1 from J; bases not matched to a gene: 6. In DNA, the CDR3 is TGTGCCAGCACCGGGATAGCGGGATCCTACGAGCAGTACTTC. This sequence encodes CASTGIAGSYEQYF.

This clonotype was detected many times. This chain links TRBV20-1 with TRBJ2-3; unclear D gene. The CDR3 covers 14 residues. Germline CDR1 and CDR2: DFQATT and SNEGSKA (reference sequence). V shed 2 bases and J shed 3 bases, with 12 bases lying between them. The CDR3 DNA reads TGCAGTGCTAGACTTTGGACGGAGACAGATACGCAGTATTTT. Protein sequence: CSARLWTETDTQYF.

This clonotype appeared many times. The CDR3 sequence: CASKGIQGRYTF. For the CDR3, the DNA is TGTGCCAGCAAGGGGATACAGGGTCGCTACACCTTC. This chain joins TRBV12-3 or TRBV12-4 and TRBJ1-2; weak D call: TRBD1 (6 bases). CDR3 length: 12 residues. V shed 7 bases and J shed 9 bases, with 15 bases lying between them.

A word on this clonotype: The germline gene is not matched at one end of the junction; a read error may be the cause. CDR3 protein: CAVSEVLLSTSGNEKLFF. In DNA form, the CDR3 reads TGTGCCGTCAGTGAAGTATTACTGTCTACAAGCGGTAATGAAAAACTGTTTTTT. The rearrangement links TRBV10-3 to TRBJ1-4; D remains unclear. The CDR3 is 18 amino acids. Germline-derived CDR1 and CDR2 are ENHRY and SYGVKD.

V gene TRBV5-4 combines with J gene TRBJ2-5; 11 bases are shared with TRBD1. The CDR3 sequence is 16 residues long. Unmatched junction bases numbered 10, after V lost 5 bases and J lost 4 bases. Germline CDR1 SGHNT, CDR2 YYREEE (reference sequence). The CDR3 DNA reads as TGTGCCAGCAGTTCCACCGGGACAGGGGGGTTAGAGACCCAGTACTTC. It specifies CASSSTGTGGLETQYF.

This clonotype was observed many times. The rearrangement uses TRBV5-1 and TRBJ2-7; D ambiguous. Germline values: CDR1 SGHRS, CDR2 YFSETQ. Between the trimmed V and J ends, which lost 0 bases and 3 bases, there was a span of 4 bases. This CDR3 is 12 amino acids long. CDR3 region: CASSLDLYEQYF. As DNA, the CDR3 is TGCGCCAGCAGCTTGGACCTCTACGAGCAGTACTTC. The entire variable domain, with the rest obtained from reference TRBV5-1 and TRBJ2-7, is as follows: KAGVTQTPRYLIKTRGQQVTLSCSPISGHRSVSWYQQTPGQGLQFLFEYFSETQRNKGNFPGRFSGRQFSNSRSEMNVSTLELGDSALYLCASSLDLYEQYFGPGTRLTVT.

This clonotype has a count of ten or more. The genes are TRBV3-1 and TRBJ2-5, with D uncertain. Germline-derived CDR1 and CDR2 are LGHDT and YNNKEL (reference sequence). The CDR3 loop spans 10 amino acids. V was shortened by 4 bases and J by 8 bases, with 5 bases between the two germline ends. The CDR3, as DNA: TGTGCCAGCAGCCTCGATACCCAGTACTTC. Its protein is CASSLDTQYF.

This clonotype occurred many times. The chain has TRBV5-1 and TRBJ2-1; 8 bases match TRBD1. The CDR3 totals 14 residues. Looked up from germline, CDR1 is SGHRS and CDR2 is YFSETQ. J lost 5 bases, V lost 7 bases, and 8 bases had no gene match. The CDR3: CASLETGDHNEQFF. Here the CDR3 DNA reads TGCGCCAGCCTAGAGACAGGGGACCACAATGAGCAGTTCTTC. Combining the CDR3 with reference TRBV5-1 and TRBJ2-1 gives the whole variable domain KAGVTQTPRYLIKTRGQQVTLSCSPISGHRSVSWYQQTPGQGLQFLFEYFSETQRNKGNFPGRFSGRQFSNSRSEMNVSTLELGDSALYLCASLETGDHNEQFFGPGTRLTVL.

This clonotype was seen many times. The chain has TRBV10-3 and TRBJ1-5, with a tentative D call TRBD1 (5 bases). Germline V CDR1 and CDR2: ENHRY, SYGVKD. This CDR3 comprises 13 residues. Deletions cut 6 bases from V and 3 bases from J, with 9 bases between. In DNA form, the CDR3 reads TGTGCCATCAGCAGGGAGGTCAATCAGCCCCAGCATTTT. This gives the protein CAISREVNQPQHF.

A few counts support this clonotype. V usage is TRBV5-6 and J usage is TRBJ1-2; D gene unclear. The CDR3 extends over 12 amino acids. Germline V gene data show CDR1 as SGHDT and CDR2 as YYEEEE. The V gene lost 0 bases and the J gene lost 8 bases, with 8 bases spanning the gap. Written as DNA, the CDR3 is TGTGCCAGCAGCTTGGTCACCGGGGGCTACACCTTC. This sequence encodes CASSLVTGGYTF. The full variable domain, completed using reference TRBV5-6 and TRBJ1-2, is DAGVTQSPTHLIKTRGQQVTLRCSPKSGHDTVSWYQQALGQGPQFIFQYYEEEERQRGNFPDRFSGHQFPNYSSELNVNALLLGDSALYLCASSLVTGGYTFGSGTRLTVV.